The clone carrying this T cell receptor (beta chain) appeared a single time. As yet, its antigen is unknown. Sequencing was performed with immunoSEQ multiplex PCR; in TCRdb, only in-frame clones are kept and a portion is missing. The repertoire has 80,000 to 130,000 clones, about 89% of them found once; the top ten carry approximately 1%. The data were taken from a study of PD-L1 blockade in urothelial cancer. Study context: Blood samples contained a median about 150,000 T cells. The study, taken as a whole, reports: Pretreatment clonality of the blood TCR repertoire below the median was predictive of superior survival.

CDR3 length equals 15 residues. V shed 4 bases, J shed 0 bases, and the junction held 5 bases outside the gene matches. CDR1 is WNHNN, CDR2 SYGVQD, per germline (reference sequence). The receptor was derived from a woman of 80 years or more with urothelial cancer. Here the sequenced sample was PBMCs, taken around atezolizumab (anti-PD-L1) treatment. V is TRBV10-1 and J is TRBJ2-5; 7 bases line up with TRBD2. The CDR3 reads CASSAQRGYQETQYF. CDR3 nucleotide sequence: TGCGCCAGCAGTGCTCAGCGGGGCTACCAAGAGACCCAGTACTTC.